This T cell receptor (beta chain) is drawn from a study of blood T cell repertoires in COVID-19. On the study more broadly: PBMCs, B-cell-depleted T cells, or T cells were the source of the cDNA or gDNA that made up the material.

Method: immunoSEQ multiplex PCR; TCRdb's copy keeps in-frame clones and lacks some. This sample has about 59,000 clones, with around 80% found just once. The CDR3 has 14 amino acids. V was trimmed by 3 bases and J by 0 bases, leaving 7 bases between them. The germline V gene encodes CDR1 MNHEY and CDR2 SVGAGI. The sample holds a few counts of this clone. The V and J genes are TRBV6-5 and TRBJ2-3, with a possible D match to TRBD2 (5 bases). Sequencing was done on a sample of peripheral blood. The source is a human donor in a cohort sampled during active COVID-19. The CDR3 sequence: CASSYAGSTDTQYF. The CDR3 DNA reads TGTGCCAGCAGTTATGCGGGTAGCACAGATACGCAGTATTTT.